This TCR beta chain was sequenced during a study of T cell responses to AZD1222 COVID-19 vaccine. TCRdb's copy holds only in-frame clones and misses some; the assay was immunoSEQ multiplex PCR. In the table there are some 150,000 clones, roughly 92% of which are singletons. The ends lost 1 base at V and 5 bases at J; junction bases unmatched: 7. The germline gives CDR1 SGHVS, CDR2 FQNEAQ. This CDR3 spans 16 amino acids. The clonotype comes from an adult in good health. This rearrangement joins TRBV7-8 to TRBJ2-5; 10 bases are a match to TRBD2. The source was peripheral blood, collected on day 0 of AZD1222 vaccination. The CDR3 spells CASSLGAGGPRETQYF. CDR3 DNA: TGTGCCAGCAGCTTAGGAGCGGGAGGGCCGAGGGAGACCCAGTACTTC.